The clone carrying this T cell receptor (beta chain) was recorded once. Division of CD4+ cells produced a CD45RA+ naive subset and a CD45RA-negative memory subset. The data belong to a study of shared clonotypes between healthy human individuals. Germline CDR1 reads MNHNS; CDR2 reads SASEGT. The CDR3 is made up of 15 amino acids. V was cut by 1 base and J by 0 bases, with 10 bases left in between. An assay was performed, and its level was deep. Authors' data handling: ImmunoSEQ output held junction-only sequences without quality scores, so filtering differed. Assay used: immunoSEQ multiplex PCR; TCRdb lists only in-frame clones, some missing. V and J calls and clone size come straight from that table; D and trimming were deduced from the DNA. The sample lists about 980,000 clones; about three quarters were seen once.

The receptor was isolated from a man aged 18 to 29 in good health. The chain combines TRBV6-1 with TRBJ2-7, with D tentatively TRBD1 (6 bases). The material sequenced was memory CD4+ T cells sorted from blood. Subset described: CD45RA-negative fraction. The chain's CDR3 is CASSEGQGLSYEQYF. The CDR3 bases are TGTGCCAGCAGTGAAGGGCAGGGGCTCTCCTACGAGCAGTACTTC.